Following are 20 T cell receptor beta chains from one sample sequenced in a study of beta chain features in type 1 diabetes. Their antigens remain unidentified. Regarding the study as a whole: Shortening that was moderate but significant affected the TCRB CDR3s of Type 1 diabetes patients in all four CD4+ subsets.

Sequencing targeted expressed TCRB transcripts, as all isolated RNA had been reverse transcribed. TCRdb keeps only in-frame clones here, not all; method: immunoSEQ multiplex PCR. The sample contains more than 250,000 clones, 14% of which appear only once. Source material: naive CD4+ T cells from blood. Receptors were obtained from a young man with type 1 diabetes.

The V call is TRBV28, the J call TRBJ2-6, with 7 bases lining up with TRBD1. The germline CDR1 and CDR2 sequences are MDHEN and SYDVKM. The junction had 1 base not matched to a gene; V was cut back by 6 bases and J by 2 bases. The CDR3 has 14 residues. CDR3 in DNA: TGTGCCAGCAGCGGACAGGCTGGGGCCAACGTCCTGACTTTC. Translating it yields CASSGQAGANVLTF.

The chain links TRBV9 to TRBJ2-1; 9 bases agree with TRBD2. Germline V gene data show CDR1 as SGDLS and CDR2 as YYNGEE. V gave up 2 bases and J gave up 4 bases; unmatched junction bases: 10. The CDR3 is 17 amino acids. Written as DNA, the CDR3 is TGTGCCAGCAGCGTTAGAGCTAGCGGGACTGGATACAATGAGCAGTTCTTC. Its translation is CASSVRASGTGYNEQFF.

The chain carries TRBV28 and TRBJ2-1, with 7 bases lining up with TRBD2. The CDR3 is made up of 14 amino acids. The V gene's germline CDR1 is MDHEN and CDR2 SYDVKM. The ends lost 5 bases at V and 2 bases at J; junction bases unmatched: 3. CDR3 protein: CASSPGTTYNEQFF. CDR3 nucleotides: TGTGCCAGCAGTCCAGGGACTACCTACAATGAGCAGTTCTTC.

The rearrangement joins TRBV19 to TRBJ2-7, with a weak D call TRBD1 (6 bases). The CDR3 sequence is 15 residues long. Germline V lookup: CDR1 LNHDA, CDR2 SQIVND (reference sequence). Trimming left V 5 bases short and J 3 bases short, with 17 bases between. In nucleotides, the CDR3 is TGTGCCAGTAGTGCTAAAACAGGGAATAGCTACGAGCAGTACTTC. It translates to CASSAKTGNSYEQYF.

V is TRBV5-1 and J is TRBJ2-1, with 7 bases matching TRBD2. Germline values: CDR1 SGHRS, CDR2 YFSETQ. The CDR3 extends over 13 amino acids. With V trimmed by 1 base and J by 6 bases, 1 base remained unmatched. The CDR3 DNA reads TGCGCCAGCAGCTTGACTAGCGCCAATGAGCAGTTCTTC. It yields the protein CASSLTSANEQFF.

This clone appeared a few times. The V gene is TRBV5-1, the J gene TRBJ2-5; 7 nucleotides line up with TRBD1. With V trimmed by 0 bases and J by 5 bases, 7 bases remained unmatched. CDR1 is SGHRS and CDR2 is YFSETQ in the germline V gene. This CDR3 has 15 residues. CDR3: CASSLEVQGFETQYF. The CDR3 bases are TGCGCCAGCAGCTTGGAAGTACAGGGGTTCGAGACCCAGTACTTC.

The CDR3: CASSPGTVGNTIYF. The CDR3 nucleotides are TGTGCCAGCTCACCTGGGACAGTTGGAAACACCATATATTTT. The chain uses TRBV18 and TRBJ1-3; 7 positions agree with TRBD1. V lost 3 bases to trimming and J lost 3 bases; unmatched junction nucleotides: 2. Looked up from germline, CDR1 is KGHSH and CDR2 is LQKENI. The CDR3 covers 14 residues.

The chain uses TRBV19 and TRBJ1-2; no firm D call. CDR1 is LNHDA, CDR2 SQIVND, per germline (reference sequence). The CDR3 sequence is 13 residues long. V lost 4 bases to trimming and J lost 1 base, with 7 bases between them. The CDR3 protein is CASSTAINYGYTF. The DNA of the CDR3 is TGTGCCAGTAGTACCGCTATTAACTATGGCTACACCTTC.

This clone appeared a few times. This chain connects TRBV5-6 to TRBJ1-4; D is possibly TRBD1 (6 bases). This CDR3 has 15 residues. CDR1 is SGHDT, CDR2 YYEEEE, per germline. V gave up 1 base and J gave up 5 bases, with 12 bases separating them. The CDR3 here is CASSLLGAGNEKLFF. CDR3 sequence (DNA): TGTGCCAGCAGCTTGTTGGGGGCTGGAAATGAAAAACTGTTTTTT.

The J gene is TRBJ2-1, the V gene TRBV9; D unclear. V lost 0 bases and J lost 8, with 12 bases in between. The CDR3 consists of 14 residues. Germline CDR1 and CDR2: SGDLS and YYNGEE. CDR3 sequence reads: CASSVGATPDEQFF. The CDR3 bases are TGTGCCAGCAGCGTAGGGGCTACTCCGGATGAGCAGTTCTTC.

The chain combines TRBV2 with TRBJ2-4; TRBD1 matches at 7 bases. The CDR3 is made up of 13 amino acids. CDR1 is SNHLY and CDR2 is FYNNEI in the germline V gene. After removal of 7 bases from V and 5 bases from J, the junction contained 5 bases not matched to a gene. CDR3 protein: CASNEGAQNIQYF. The CDR3 DNA reads as TGTGCCAGCAATGAGGGGGCGCAAAACATTCAGTACTTC. The full variable domain, in which reference TRBV2 and TRBJ2-4 provide the parts outside the CDR3, is EPEVTQTPSHQVTQMGQEVILRCVPISNHLYFYWYRQILGQKVEFLVSFYNNEISEKSEIFDDQFSVERPDGSNFTLKIRSTKLEDSAMYFCASNEGAQNIQYFGAGTRLSVL.

To note about this clone: Distinct nucleotide sequences in the sample also encode this CDR3. The chain uses TRBV29-1 and TRBJ1-1; TRBD1 might be the D (5 bases). CDR1 is SQVTM and CDR2 is ANQGSEA in the germline V gene. The CDR3 extends over 12 amino acids. The ends were cut back, 4 bases at V and 4 bases at J, with 10 bases in the middle. The CDR3 DNA sequence: TGCAGCGTTGTGGGGGGGGGCACTGAAGCTTTCTTT. Amino acids: CSVVGGGTEAFF. The full variable domain, completed using reference TRBV29-1 and TRBJ1-1, is SAVISQKPSRDICQRGTSLTIQCQVDSQVTMMFWYRQQPGQSLTLIATANQGSEATYESGFVIDKFPISRPNLTFSTLTVSNMSPEDSSIYLCSVVGGGTEAFFGQGTRLTVV.

V gene TRBV29-1 combines with J gene TRBJ2-5; possibly TRBD2 for D (6 bases). The tail of the sequence fits TRBJ2-7 better, so the J call may be wrong. The CDR3 runs 14 residues. Germline V gene data show CDR1 as SQVTM and CDR2 as ANQGSEA. CDR3 in DNA: TGCAGCGCCAGTGGGTGGGGAGGATCCTACGAGCAGTACTTC. This encodes CSASGWGGSYEQYF.

This clone appeared a few times. The chain uses TRBV5-1 and TRBJ2-2; D remains unclear. The CDR3 totals 15 residues. V was shortened by 1 base and J by 7 bases, with 14 bases between the two germline ends. Germline CDR1 SGHRS, CDR2 YFSETQ. The CDR3 coding sequence is TGCGCCAGCAGCTTGTTCTCCGAAACGGGCGGGGAGCTGTTTTTT. It translates to CASSLFSETGGELFF.

This clone was detected only a few times. V is TRBV7-2 and J is TRBJ2-7; 9 bases line up with TRBD1. V shed 1 base and J 5 bases; nucleotides not matched to a gene: 3. Germline V gives CDR1 SGHTA, CDR2 FQGNSA. There are 14 residues in the CDR3. The CDR3 bases are TGTGCCAGCAGCTTAGGGACAGGGGTGCACGAGCAGTACTTC. It translates to CASSLGTGVHEQYF.

In this sample, this clone turned up a few times. The chain recombines TRBV5-4 with TRBJ2-7, with 7 bases identical to TRBD2. CDR1 is SGHNT and CDR2 is YYREEE in the germline V gene (reference sequence). The CDR3 runs to 15 residues. After removal of 0 bases from V and 1 base from J, the junction contained 4 bases not matched to a gene. The CDR3 protein is CASSLAQGGSYEQYF. CDR3 nucleotides: TGTGCCAGCAGCTTGGCTCAGGGAGGGTCCTACGAGCAGTACTTC.

The chain employs TRBV5-4 and TRBJ2-6; D gene uncertain. CDR1 is SGHNT and CDR2 is YYREEE in the germline V gene (reference sequence). This CDR3 comprises 14 residues. V shed 1 base and J shed 0 bases, with 2 bases lying between them. The CDR3 is CASSLYSGANVLTF. The CDR3, as DNA: TGTGCCAGCAGCTTGTACTCTGGGGCCAACGTCCTGACTTTC. The full variable domain, with the rest looked up from reference TRBV5-4 and TRBJ2-6, is ETGVTQSPTHLIKTRGQQVTLRCSSQSGHNTVSWYQQALGQGPQFIFQYYREEENGRGNFPPRFSGLQFPNYSSELNVNALELDDSALYLCASSLYSGANVLTFGAGSRLTVL.

In this sample, this clone turned up a few times. The V gene is TRBV19, the J gene TRBJ1-2; D might be TRBD1 (5 bases). Per germline, CDR1 LNHDA and CDR2 SQIVND (reference sequence). V dropped 6 bases and J dropped 2 bases, with 16 bases sitting between them. The CDR3 is 15 amino acids. The CDR3 spells CASSEIRDLNYGYTF. CDR3 nucleotide sequence: TGTGCCAGTAGCGAAATTCGGGACTTGAACTATGGCTACACCTTC.

J is TRBJ1-3 and V is TRBV7-9; D remains ambiguous. V was shortened by 5 bases and J by 0 bases, with 8 bases between the two germline ends. The CDR3 contains 14 residues. Germline CDR1 is SEHNR and CDR2 is FQNEAQ (reference sequence). The CDR3 nucleotides read TGTGCCAGCAGCCCCACAGTCTCTGGAAACACCATATATTTT. Residues: CASSPTVSGNTIYF.

The chain carries TRBV15 and TRBJ2-5; D may be TRBD1 (5 bases). Germline assignment: CDR1 LNHNV and CDR2 YYDKDF (reference sequence). The CDR3 length is 17 residues. Deletions cut 2 bases from V and 1 base from J, with 17 bases between. The CDR3 spells CATSRSHRLSRQETQYF. In DNA form, the CDR3 reads TGTGCCACCAGCAGAAGCCACAGGTTAAGTCGCCAAGAGACCCAGTACTTC.